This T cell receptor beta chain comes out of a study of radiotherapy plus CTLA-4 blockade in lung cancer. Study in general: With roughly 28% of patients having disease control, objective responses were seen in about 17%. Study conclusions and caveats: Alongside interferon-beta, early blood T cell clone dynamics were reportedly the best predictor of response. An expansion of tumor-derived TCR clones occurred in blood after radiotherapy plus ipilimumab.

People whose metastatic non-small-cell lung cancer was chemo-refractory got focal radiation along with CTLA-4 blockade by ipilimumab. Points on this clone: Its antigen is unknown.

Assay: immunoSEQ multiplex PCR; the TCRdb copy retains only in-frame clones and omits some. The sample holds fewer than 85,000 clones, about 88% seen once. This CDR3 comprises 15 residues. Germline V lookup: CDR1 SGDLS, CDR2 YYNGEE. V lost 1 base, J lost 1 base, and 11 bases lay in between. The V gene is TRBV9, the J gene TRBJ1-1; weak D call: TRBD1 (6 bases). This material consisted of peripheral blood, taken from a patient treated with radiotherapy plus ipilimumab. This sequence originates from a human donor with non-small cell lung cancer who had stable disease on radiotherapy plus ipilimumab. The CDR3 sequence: CASSVITGTNTEAFF. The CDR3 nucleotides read TGTGCCAGCAGCGTAATCACAGGGACGAACACTGAAGCTTTCTTT.